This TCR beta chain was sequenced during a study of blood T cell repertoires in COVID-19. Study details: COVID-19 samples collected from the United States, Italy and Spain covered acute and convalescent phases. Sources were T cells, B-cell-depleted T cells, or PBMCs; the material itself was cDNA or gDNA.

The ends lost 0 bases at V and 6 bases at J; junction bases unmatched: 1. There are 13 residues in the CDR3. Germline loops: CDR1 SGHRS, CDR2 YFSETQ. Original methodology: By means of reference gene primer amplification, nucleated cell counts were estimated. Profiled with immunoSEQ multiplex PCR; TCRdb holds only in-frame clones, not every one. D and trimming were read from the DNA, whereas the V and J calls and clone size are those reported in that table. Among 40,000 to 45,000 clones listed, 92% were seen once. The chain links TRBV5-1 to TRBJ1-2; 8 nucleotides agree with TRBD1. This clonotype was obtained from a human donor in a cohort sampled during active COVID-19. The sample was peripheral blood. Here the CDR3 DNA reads TGCGCCAGCAGCTTGGGACAGGGGAATGGCTACACCTTC. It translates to CASSLGQGNGYTF.